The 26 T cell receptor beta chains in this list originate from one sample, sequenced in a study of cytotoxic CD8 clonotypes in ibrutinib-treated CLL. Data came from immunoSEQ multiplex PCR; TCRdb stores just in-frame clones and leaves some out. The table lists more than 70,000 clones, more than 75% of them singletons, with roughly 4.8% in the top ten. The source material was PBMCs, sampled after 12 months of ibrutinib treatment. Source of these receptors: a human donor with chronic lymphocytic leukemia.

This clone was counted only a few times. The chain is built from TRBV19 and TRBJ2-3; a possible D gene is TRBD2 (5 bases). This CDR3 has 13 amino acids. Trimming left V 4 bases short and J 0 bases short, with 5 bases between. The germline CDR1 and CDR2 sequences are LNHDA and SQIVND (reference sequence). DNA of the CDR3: TGTGCCAGTAGTAGCGGGAGCACAGATACGCAGTATTTT. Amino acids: CASSSGSTDTQYF.

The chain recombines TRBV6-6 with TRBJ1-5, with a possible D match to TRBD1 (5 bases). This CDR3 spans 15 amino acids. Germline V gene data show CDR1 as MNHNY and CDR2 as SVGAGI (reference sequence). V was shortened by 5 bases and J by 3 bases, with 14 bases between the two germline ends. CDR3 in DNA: TGTGCCAGCAGTCTCGGGGCCCCCACCAATCAGCCCCAGCATTTT. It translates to CASSLGAPTNQPQHF.

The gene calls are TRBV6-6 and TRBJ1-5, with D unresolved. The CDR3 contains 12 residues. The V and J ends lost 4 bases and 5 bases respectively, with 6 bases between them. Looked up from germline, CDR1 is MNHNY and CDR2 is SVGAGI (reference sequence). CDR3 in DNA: TGTGCCAGCAGTTCATGGGATCAGCCCCAGCATTTT. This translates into CASSSWDQPQHF.

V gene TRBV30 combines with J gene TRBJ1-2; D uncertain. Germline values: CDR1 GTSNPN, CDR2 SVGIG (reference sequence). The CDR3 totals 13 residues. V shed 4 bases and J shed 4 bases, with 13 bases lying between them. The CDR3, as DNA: TGTGCCTGGACCGGAACCGGACCCTATGGCTACACCTTC. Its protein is CAWTGTGPYGYTF.

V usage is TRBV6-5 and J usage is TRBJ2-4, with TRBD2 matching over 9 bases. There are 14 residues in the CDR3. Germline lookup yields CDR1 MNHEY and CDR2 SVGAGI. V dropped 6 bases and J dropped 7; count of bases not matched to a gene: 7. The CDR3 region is CASSPGSGGNIQYF. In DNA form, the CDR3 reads TGTGCCAGCAGCCCCGGGAGCGGGGGGAACATTCAGTACTTC.

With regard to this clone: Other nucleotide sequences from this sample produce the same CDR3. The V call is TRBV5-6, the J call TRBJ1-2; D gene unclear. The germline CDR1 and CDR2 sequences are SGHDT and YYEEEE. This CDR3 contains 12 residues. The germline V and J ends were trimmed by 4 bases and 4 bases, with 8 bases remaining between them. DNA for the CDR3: TGTGCCAGCAGCCCCGGCCCCTATGGCTACACCTTC. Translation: CASSPGPYGYTF.

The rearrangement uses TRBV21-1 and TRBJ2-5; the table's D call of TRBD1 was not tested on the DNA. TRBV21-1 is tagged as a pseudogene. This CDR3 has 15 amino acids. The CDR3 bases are TGTGCCAGCAGCCCCCGGGGACATTTTAAAGAGACCCAGTACTTC. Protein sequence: CASSPRGHFKETQYF.

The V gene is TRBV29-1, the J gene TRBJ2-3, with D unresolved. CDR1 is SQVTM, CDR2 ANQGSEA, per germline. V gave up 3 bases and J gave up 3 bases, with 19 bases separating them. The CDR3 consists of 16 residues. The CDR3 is CSVDPRGRNFTDTQYF. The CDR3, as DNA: TGCAGCGTTGATCCGCGTGGCAGAAACTTTACAGATACGCAGTATTTT.

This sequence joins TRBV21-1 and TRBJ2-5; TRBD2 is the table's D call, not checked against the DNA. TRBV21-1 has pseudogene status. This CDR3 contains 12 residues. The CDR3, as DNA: TGTGCCAGACGAGCGGGGCAAGAGACCCAGTACTTC. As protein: CARRAGQETQYF.

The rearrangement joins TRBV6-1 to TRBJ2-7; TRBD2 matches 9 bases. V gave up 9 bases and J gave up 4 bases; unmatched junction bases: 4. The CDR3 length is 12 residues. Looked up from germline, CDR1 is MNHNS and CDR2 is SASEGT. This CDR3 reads CARPGLAYEQYF. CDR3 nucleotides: TGTGCCAGACCGGGACTAGCTTACGAGCAGTACTTC.

The CDR3, as DNA: TGTGCCAGCAGCACACCCCGCCGGGGGTCCCCCTACAATGAGCAGTTCTTC. Its protein product is CASSTPRRGSPYNEQFF. The rearrangement links TRBV11-1 to TRBJ2-1; D is perhaps TRBD2 (6 bases). CDR3 length: 17 residues. V lost 5 bases and J 2 bases, leaving 19 bases between the germline ends. The germline V gene encodes CDR1 SGHAT and CDR2 FQDESV (reference sequence).

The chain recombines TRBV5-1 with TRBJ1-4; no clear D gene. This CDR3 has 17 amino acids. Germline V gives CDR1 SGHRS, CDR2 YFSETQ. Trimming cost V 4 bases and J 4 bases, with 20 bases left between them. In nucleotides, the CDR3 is TGCGCCAGCAGCCTCGGACGGAGCCCGCCGAATAATGAAAAACTGTTTTTT. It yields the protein CASSLGRSPPNNEKLFF.

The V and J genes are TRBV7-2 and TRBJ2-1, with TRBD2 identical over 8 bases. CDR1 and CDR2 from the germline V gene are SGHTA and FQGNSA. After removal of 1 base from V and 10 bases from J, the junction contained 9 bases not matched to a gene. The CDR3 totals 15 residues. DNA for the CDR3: TGTGCCAGCAGCTTAGGGGGCAGCGGGAGCAGGGAGCAGTTCTTC. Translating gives CASSLGGSGSREQFF.

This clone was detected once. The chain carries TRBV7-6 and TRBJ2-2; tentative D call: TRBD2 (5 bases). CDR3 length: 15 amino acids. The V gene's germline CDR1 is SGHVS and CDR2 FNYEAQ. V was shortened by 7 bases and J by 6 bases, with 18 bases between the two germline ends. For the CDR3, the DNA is TGTGCCAGCACCCTCCGAGGGCCAAGAGCCGGGGAGCTGTTTTTT. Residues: CASTLRGPRAGELFF.

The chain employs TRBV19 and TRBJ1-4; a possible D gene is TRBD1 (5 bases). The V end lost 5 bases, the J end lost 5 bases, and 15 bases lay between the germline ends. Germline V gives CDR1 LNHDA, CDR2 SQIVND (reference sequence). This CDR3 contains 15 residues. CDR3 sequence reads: CASSWAGARNEKLFF. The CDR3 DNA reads TGTGCCAGTAGTTGGGCCGGGGCCCGAAATGAAAAACTGTTTTTT.

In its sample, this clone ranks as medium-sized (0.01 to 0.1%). DNA for the CDR3: TGTGCCAGCTCACCAGTTCGGTGGGACAGAGCCTACGAGCAGTACTTC. It specifies CASSPVRWDRAYEQYF. This chain links TRBV18 with TRBJ2-7, with 7 bases fitting TRBD1. Germline lookup yields CDR1 KGHSH and CDR2 LQKENI. J lost 2 bases, V lost 2 bases, and 9 bases had no gene match. The CDR3 consists of 16 residues.

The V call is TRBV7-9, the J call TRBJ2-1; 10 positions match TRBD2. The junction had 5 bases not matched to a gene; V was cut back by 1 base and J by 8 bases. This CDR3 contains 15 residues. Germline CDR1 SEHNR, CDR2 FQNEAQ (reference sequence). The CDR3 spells CASSLGASGSDEQFF. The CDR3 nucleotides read TGTGCCAGCAGCTTAGGGGCTAGCGGGAGCGATGAGCAGTTCTTC.

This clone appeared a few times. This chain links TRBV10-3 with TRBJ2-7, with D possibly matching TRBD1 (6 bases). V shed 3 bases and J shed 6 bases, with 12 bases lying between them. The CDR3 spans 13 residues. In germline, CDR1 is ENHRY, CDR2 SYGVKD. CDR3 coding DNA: TGTGCCATCAGTGAAGAACAGGGTGGCGAGCAGTACTTC. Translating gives CAISEEQGGEQYF.

The CDR3, as DNA: TGTGCCAGCAGCTTAACTTCCTCCGGGGAGCTGTTTTTT. The encoded protein is CASSLTSSGELFF. This chain uses TRBV7-3 with TRBJ2-2; no clear D. Trimming stripped 0 bases from V and 6 bases from J, with 5 bases between. The CDR3 covers 13 residues. CDR1 and CDR2 (germline): SGHTA, FQGTGA.

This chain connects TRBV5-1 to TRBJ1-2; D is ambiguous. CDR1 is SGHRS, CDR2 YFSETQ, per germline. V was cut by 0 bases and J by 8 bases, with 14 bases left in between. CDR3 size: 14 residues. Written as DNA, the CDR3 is TGCGCCAGCAGCTTGGATCCCAACCCGCTGGGCTACACCTTC. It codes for CASSLDPNPLGYTF.

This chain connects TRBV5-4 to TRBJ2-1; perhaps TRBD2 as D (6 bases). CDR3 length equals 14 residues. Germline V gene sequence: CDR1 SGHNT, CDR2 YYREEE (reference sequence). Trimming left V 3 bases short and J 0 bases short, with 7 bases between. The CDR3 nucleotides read TGTGCCAGCAGCTACGGGGGCTCCTACAATGAGCAGTTCTTC. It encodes CASSYGGSYNEQFF.

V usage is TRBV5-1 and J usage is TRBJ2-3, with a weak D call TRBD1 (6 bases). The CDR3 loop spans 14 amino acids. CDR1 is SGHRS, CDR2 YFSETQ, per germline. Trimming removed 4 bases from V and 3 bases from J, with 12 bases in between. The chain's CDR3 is CASSPGQPTDTQYF. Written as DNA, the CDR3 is TGCGCCAGCAGCCCCGGACAGCCGACAGATACGCAGTATTTT.

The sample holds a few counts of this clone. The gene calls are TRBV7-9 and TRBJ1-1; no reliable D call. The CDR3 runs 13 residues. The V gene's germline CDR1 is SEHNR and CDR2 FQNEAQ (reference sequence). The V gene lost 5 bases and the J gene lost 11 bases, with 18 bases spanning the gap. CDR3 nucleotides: TGTGCCAGCAGCCTTAGTACGGGCAATGGGGCTTTCTTT. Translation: CASSLSTGNGAFF. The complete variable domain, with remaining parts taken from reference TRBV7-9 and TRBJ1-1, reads DTGVSQNPRHKITKRGQNVTFRCDPISEHNRLYWYRQTLGQGPEFLTYFQNEAQLEKSRLLSDRFSAERPKGSFSTLEIQRTEQGDSAMYLCASSLSTGNGAFFGQGTRLTVV.

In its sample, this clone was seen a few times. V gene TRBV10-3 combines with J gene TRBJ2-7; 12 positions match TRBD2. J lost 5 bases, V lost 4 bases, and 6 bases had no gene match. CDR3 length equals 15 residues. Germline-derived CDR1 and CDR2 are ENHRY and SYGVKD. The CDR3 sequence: CAISGLAGAGDEQYF. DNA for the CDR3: TGTGCCATCAGTGGACTAGCGGGAGCGGGTGACGAGCAGTACTTC.

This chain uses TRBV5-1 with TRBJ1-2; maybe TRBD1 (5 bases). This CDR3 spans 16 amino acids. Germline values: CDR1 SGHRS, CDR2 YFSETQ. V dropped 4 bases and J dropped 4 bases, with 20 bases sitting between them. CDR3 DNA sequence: TGCGCCAGCAGCCCCGGGGGGGACTGGGGGATCTATGGCTACACCTTC. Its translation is CASSPGGDWGIYGYTF.

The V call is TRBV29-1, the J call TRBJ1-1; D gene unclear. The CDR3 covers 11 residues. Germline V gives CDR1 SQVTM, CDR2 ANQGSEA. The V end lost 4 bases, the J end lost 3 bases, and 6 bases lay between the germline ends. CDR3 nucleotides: TGCAGCGTTGGGGTTTACACTGAAGCTTTCTTT. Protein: CSVGVYTEAFF.